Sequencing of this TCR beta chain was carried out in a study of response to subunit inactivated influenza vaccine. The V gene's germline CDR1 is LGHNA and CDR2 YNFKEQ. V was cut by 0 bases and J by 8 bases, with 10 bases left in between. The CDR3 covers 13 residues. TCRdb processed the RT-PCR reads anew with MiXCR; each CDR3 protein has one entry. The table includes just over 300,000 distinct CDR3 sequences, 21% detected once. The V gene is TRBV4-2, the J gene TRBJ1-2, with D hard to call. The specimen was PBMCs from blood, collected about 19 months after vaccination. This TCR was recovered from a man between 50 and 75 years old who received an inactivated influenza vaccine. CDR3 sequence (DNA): TGTGCCAGCAGCCAAGAGGCGGGGATGGGCTACACCTTC. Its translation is CASSQEAGMGYTF.